One and the same sample provided the 2 T cell receptor beta chains below, sequenced in a study of cytomegalovirus exposure and HLA in healthy donors (dated by TCRdb to between 2016 and 2019). The library came from the immunoSEQ multiplex PCR assay. The multiplex PCR relied on a mix of 60 forward primers for TCR Vbeta segments and 13 reverse primers for TCR Jbeta segments. In TCRdb, the immuneACCESS table is reduced to in-frame sequences with V and J assigned. These tables do not hold every clone; where another copy was compared, an unresolved V gene accounts for under half, and the others remain unexplained. This sample gives 100,000 to 150,000 clones in total; 70% to 80% of them show up just once. The ten largest clones represent over 0.9% of the sample. Input material: PBMCs. These receptors were taken from an older woman in good health and CMV-seronegative.

The V call is TRBV6-5, the J call TRBJ1-6; TRBD1 aligns across 7 bases. Germline CDR1 is MNHEY and CDR2 is SVGAGI. V was clipped by 8 bases and J by 10 bases; unmatched bases: 8. The CDR3 loop spans 13 amino acids. The CDR3: CASRQGTPSPLHF. Written as DNA, the CDR3 is TGTGCCAGCCGACAGGGTACCCCGTCACCCCTCCACTTT.

CDR3 residues: CASTQGTGEETQYF. The CDR3 nucleotides read TGTGCCAGCACCCAAGGGACAGGGGAAGAGACCCAGTACTTC. V usage is TRBV5-4 and J usage is TRBJ2-5; 10 nucleotides match TRBD1. Germline V gene lookup returns CDR1 SGHNT and CDR2 YYREEE (reference sequence). The V gene end was trimmed by 6 bases and the J gene end by 3 bases; junction bases not matched to a gene: 5. CDR3 length equals 14 residues. The variable domain in full, with the rest retrieved from reference TRBV5-4 and TRBJ2-5, is ETGVTQSPTHLIKTRGQQVTLRCSSQSGHNTVSWYQQALGQGPQFIFQYYREEENGRGNFPPRFSGLQFPNYSSELNVNALELDDSALYLCASTQGTGEETQYFGPGTRLLVL.